This T cell receptor (beta chain) was observed in a study of T-cell reconstitution after alpha-beta-depleted transplantation in children (dated by TCRdb to 2016 to 2017). For the wider study: Using TCR repertoire profiling, the study followed T-cell immune reconstitution in a quantitative way in children after TCRalphabeta/CD19-depleted allogeneic hematopoietic cell transplantation.

Receptor libraries were prepared by PCR. Sequenced on an Illumina HiSeq 2500. TCR library preparation used molecular barcoding, with unique molecular identifiers applied to normalize quantification of the TCRbeta repertoire. The raw public reads went through TCRdb reprocessing: fastp at Q25, MiXCR clone calling, in-frame beta chains kept. Merged by CDR3 protein, the rows form single entries marked with the most common genes and DNA. The sample contains a few hundred thousand distinct CDR3 sequences, around 10% of them found a single time. Clones ranked in the top ten supply 2% to 2.5% of the sample. This clonotype was counted only a few times. It lacks a known antigen. Per-nucleotide qualities are absent, and no much larger clonotype sits a single base away. The sequenced sample was PBMCs from the stem cell graft donor, obtained from the stem cell graft. The TCR comes from a human donor who donated a stem cell graft to a child with acute lymphoblastic leukemia.

The DNA sequence is given as TGCGCCAGCAGTCGCCAAGTGAACACTGAAGCTTTCTTT. It translates as CASSRQVNTEAFF. The V and J segments used are TRBV4-1 and TRBJ1-1; the D gene is not confidently resolved. Sequences MGHRA (CDR1) and YSYEKL (CDR2) are obtained from the germline V gene. Its CDR3 holds 13 amino acids, cysteine through phenylalanine. CDR3 DNA only is kept here, 39 bases in frame from base 1. V is reduced by 6 bases and J by 0 bases, leaving a spacing of 8 bases between them.